What follows are 19 T cell receptor beta chains derived from one specimen sequenced in a study of blood T cell repertoires in COVID-19. Using immunoSEQ multiplex PCR, the repertoire was profiled, and TCRdb retains in-frame clones only, with some absent. The profile shows roughly 230,000 clones, 85% to 90% of them singletons. The sequenced sample consisted of peripheral blood. The receptor source for this set is an older woman with COVID-19, enrolled during active disease.

The gene calls are TRBV12-5 and TRBJ1-4; D not certain. The CDR3 length is 16 residues. Germline V CDR1 and CDR2: LGHNT, FRNRAP. Trimming shortened V by 3 bases and J by 9 bases, and 20 bases separated the two germline ends. The CDR3 protein is CASGLDRGRGIKKLFF. The CDR3 DNA sequence: TGTGCTAGTGGTTTAGATAGAGGAAGAGGGATCAAAAAACTGTTTTTT.

The chain is built from TRBV21-1 and TRBJ1-2. TRBV21-1 is an annotated pseudogene. The CDR3 is 15 residues long. The chain's CDR3 is CASSKLGEGPYGYTF. Here the CDR3 DNA reads TGTGCCAGCAGCAAATTAGGGGAGGGCCCCTATGGCTACACCTTC.

The CDR3 DNA sequence: TGTGCCAGCACCCCAACAACGTATCAGCCCCAGCATTTT. This encodes CASTPTTYQPQHF. The chain joins TRBV6-2 or TRBV6-3 to TRBJ1-5; D uncertain. Germline assignment: CDR1 MNHEY and CDR2 SVGEGT. The ends were cut back, 7 bases at V and 5 bases at J, with 12 bases in the middle. CDR3 length: 13 amino acids.

This clone has just a few counts. This chain links TRBV29-1 with TRBJ2-3, with D possibly being TRBD1 (7 bases). The CDR3 spans 16 residues. Trimming cost V 7 bases and J 3 bases, with 23 bases left between them. Germline V CDR1 and CDR2: SQVTM, ANQGSEA. CDR3 bases: TGCAGCGCCCCTTCCGGGAGACAGGGTGGTACAGATACGCAGTATTTT. It is translated as CSAPSGRQGGTDTQYF.

This clone was seen a single time. The V and J genes are TRBV27 and TRBJ1-1; perhaps TRBD1 as D (5 bases). This CDR3 contains 12 residues. The V gene lost 6 bases and the J gene lost 8 bases, with 13 bases spanning the gap. CDR1 MNHEY and CDR2 SMNVEV come from the germline V gene (reference sequence). Here the CDR3 DNA reads TGTGCCAGCAGGGGGCTGGCTAGGGAAGCTTTCTTT. Protein product: CASRGLAREAFF.

The V gene is TRBV5-8, the J gene TRBJ2-7; TRBD1 might be the D (6 bases). The CDR3 has 14 residues. V was clipped by 4 bases and J by 1 base, with 12 bases between them. Germline V lookup: CDR1 SGHTS, CDR2 YDEGEE. The CDR3 DNA sequence: TGTGCCAGCAGCCCCAGGGGTAGGTCCTACGAGCAGTACTTC. Translation: CASSPRGRSYEQYF.

This clone was recorded a few times. V usage is TRBV5-1 and J usage is TRBJ1-5; D uncertain. The CDR3 sequence is 15 residues long. V was pared by 4 bases and J by 6 bases, with 17 bases between. Germline V lookup: CDR1 SGHRS, CDR2 YFSETQ. The CDR3 DNA reads TGCGCCAGCAGCCTGGGGTCGGGTGAGGGTCAGCCCCAGCATTTT. Amino acid sequence: CASSLGSGEGQPQHF.

This clone appeared a single time. The chain has TRBV7-2 and TRBJ2-7; D is possibly TRBD1 (5 bases). Looked up from germline, CDR1 is SGHTA and CDR2 is FQGNSA. V lost 1 base and J 2 bases, leaving 15 bases between the germline ends. The length of the CDR3 is 16 residues. The CDR3 DNA is TGTGCCAGCAGCTTAGTGGTCAGGGTAGCACCCTACGAGCAGTACTTC. As protein: CASSLVVRVAPYEQYF.

V is TRBV5-6 and J is TRBJ2-3, with 8 positions matching TRBD1. The CDR3 contains 16 residues. After removal of 1 base from V and 3 bases from J, the junction contained 7 bases not matched to a gene. CDR1 is SGHDT, CDR2 YYEEEE, per germline. CDR3 DNA: TGTGCCAGCAGCTTGTCTCCCAGGGGGCAAACAGATACGCAGTATTTT. Translating it yields CASSLSPRGQTDTQYF. The full variable domain, in which reference TRBV5-6 and TRBJ2-3 provide the parts outside the CDR3, is DAGVTQSPTHLIKTRGQQVTLRCSPKSGHDTVSWYQQALGQGPQFIFQYYEEEERQRGNFPDRFSGHQFPNYSSELNVNALLLGDSALYLCASSLSPRGQTDTQYFGPGTRLTVL.

The rearrangement links TRBV2 to TRBJ2-1; D is ambiguous. The CDR3 has 13 amino acids. The germline V gene encodes CDR1 SNHLY and CDR2 FYNNEI. The germline V and J ends were trimmed by 4 bases and 9 bases, with 13 bases remaining between them. The CDR3 loop is CASSVAPRGEQFF. CDR3 DNA: TGTGCCAGCAGTGTTGCCCCCCGCGGTGAGCAGTTCTTC.

V gene TRBV7-9 combines with J gene TRBJ1-5; 9 bases are a match to TRBD1. With 4 bases clipped from V and 3 bases from J, the junction kept 4 bases outside the gene matches. Looked up from germline, CDR1 is SEHNR and CDR2 is FQNEAQ (reference sequence). This CDR3 region has 15 residues. CDR3 bases: TGTGCCAGCAGCTGGGGACAGGGATACAATCAGCCCCAGCATTTT. As protein: CASSWGQGYNQPQHF.

V usage is TRBV4-2 and J usage is TRBJ2-6; 9 positions agree with TRBD1. Germline lookup yields CDR1 LGHNA and CDR2 YNFKEQ. This CDR3 has 18 residues. The trim removed 5 bases at V and 4 bases at J, leaving 12 bases unmatched. The CDR3 here is CASSSGTGNAGGANVLTF. The CDR3 region has the DNA TGTGCCAGCAGCTCCGGGACAGGGAACGCGGGAGGGGCCAACGTCCTGACTTTC.

This chain joins TRBV5-6 and TRBJ2-5; TRBD1 might be the D (6 bases). The CDR3 is 14 amino acids. V was cut by 4 bases and J by 8 bases, with 18 bases left in between. CDR1 is SGHDT and CDR2 is YYEEEE in the germline V gene. The CDR3 protein is CASSRDPTGGTQYF. CDR3 nucleotide sequence: TGTGCCAGCAGCCGAGATCCGACAGGTGGAACCCAGTACTTC. The whole variable domain, remainder taken from reference TRBV5-6 and TRBJ2-5, is DAGVTQSPTHLIKTRGQQVTLRCSPKSGHDTVSWYQQALGQGPQFIFQYYEEEERQRGNFPDRFSGHQFPNYSSELNVNALLLGDSALYLCASSRDPTGGTQYFGPGTRLLVL.

The chain joins TRBV5-1 to TRBJ2-1; 9 positions agree with TRBD2. This CDR3 region has 14 residues. Germline lookup yields CDR1 SGHRS and CDR2 YFSETQ. Unmatched junction bases numbered 3, after V lost 4 bases and J lost 4 bases. In DNA form, the CDR3 reads TGCGCCAGCAGCGAAGGACTAGCGTACAATGAGCAGTTCTTC. Amino acids: CASSEGLAYNEQFF.

Concerning this clone itself: The sample carries other DNA sequences with the same CDR3. The chain joins TRBV7-9 to TRBJ2-3; 14 positions agree with TRBD2. J was trimmed by 5 bases and V by 6 bases; bases with no gene match: 4. The CDR3 is 15 amino acids. CDR1 SEHNR and CDR2 FQNEAQ come from the germline V gene (reference sequence). The CDR3 sequence is CASSLGLAGGDTQYF. CDR3 nucleotides: TGTGCCAGCAGTCTTGGACTAGCGGGGGGAGATACGCAGTATTTT.

The sample holds one count of this clone. V and J are TRBV6-5 and TRBJ2-3, with 10 bases fitting TRBD2. After removal of 7 bases from V and 5 bases from J, the junction contained 9 bases not matched to a gene. Germline-derived CDR1 and CDR2 are MNHEY and SVGAGI. The CDR3 runs to 15 residues. CDR3 loop: CASTSAGGMGDTQYF. CDR3 DNA sequence: TGTGCCAGCACTTCAGCGGGGGGGATGGGAGATACGCAGTATTTT.

The J gene is TRBJ2-3, the V gene TRBV7-2; TRBD2 aligns across 7 bases. Germline V gene lookup returns CDR1 SGHTA and CDR2 FQGNSA. Trimming removed 6 bases from V and 2 bases from J; junction bases left unmatched: 14. The CDR3 covers 17 residues. The CDR3 here is CASSHEGRRGTTDTQYF. The CDR3 nucleotides read TGTGCCAGCAGTCACGAGGGTAGGCGGGGGACCACAGATACGCAGTATTTT. Based on the CDR3 plus reference TRBV7-2 and TRBJ2-3, the full variable domain is GAGVSQSPSNKVTEKGKDVELRCDPISGHTALYWYRQSLGQGLEFLIYFQGNSAPDKSGLPSDRFSAERTGGSVSTLTIQRTQQEDSAVYLCASSHEGRRGTTDTQYFGPGTRLTVL.

V and J are TRBV5-1 and TRBJ2-5; 8 nucleotides match TRBD1. CDR3 size: 13 residues. The germline V gene has CDR1 SGHRS and CDR2 YFSETQ. The V segment lost 0 bases and the J segment 7 bases; nucleotides outside the gene matches: 2. CDR3: CASSLETGGTQYF. The CDR3 nucleotides are TGCGCCAGCAGCTTGGAAACAGGGGGGACCCAGTACTTC.

On this clone: The sample contains more than one DNA sequence encoding this CDR3. V is TRBV19 and J is TRBJ1-1, with D possibly matching TRBD1 (5 bases). The CDR3 consists of 14 residues. The germline gives CDR1 LNHDA, CDR2 SQIVND (reference sequence). Deletions cut 3 bases from V and 1 base from J, with 9 bases between. The CDR3 here is CASSIRTGNTEAFF. CDR3 coding DNA: TGTGCCAGTAGTATTCGTACAGGGAACACTGAAGCTTTCTTT.